The 21 T cell receptor beta chains given below trace back to one sample, sequenced in a study of T cell responses to AZD1222 COVID-19 vaccine. Profiled with immunoSEQ multiplex PCR; TCRdb holds only in-frame clones, not every one. The data show 110,000 or so clones, roughly nine tenths seen once. The sequencing used peripheral blood, collected 28 days after the second AZD1222 dose. These receptors were obtained from an adult who received the AZD1222 COVID-19 vaccine.

This clone was seen just once. The rearrangement uses TRBV2 and TRBJ2-7; D is ambiguous. The CDR3 runs 12 residues. Trimming took off 9 bases at V and 2 bases at J, with 11 bases between the two ends. The germline gives CDR1 SNHLY, CDR2 FYNNEI. CDR3 protein: CASSYSAYEQYF. CDR3 nucleotide sequence: TGTGCCAGTAGTTATTCCGCCTACGAGCAGTACTTC. The variable domain in full, completed from reference TRBV2 and TRBJ2-7, reads EPEVTQTPSHQVTQMGQEVILRCVPISNHLYFYWYRQILGQKVEFLVSFYNNEISEKSEIFDDQFSVERPDGSNFTLKIRSTKLEDSAMYFCASSYSAYEQYFGPGTRLTVT.

V usage is TRBV6-5 and J usage is TRBJ2-7; TRBD1 aligns across 9 bases. V gave up 7 bases and J gave up 6 bases; unmatched junction bases: 10. The CDR3 length is 14 residues. Per germline, CDR1 MNHEY and CDR2 SVGAGI. The CDR3 sequence is CASTPDRGNREQYF. CDR3 coding DNA: TGTGCCAGCACCCCGGACAGGGGTAATCGCGAGCAGTACTTC.

This chain uses TRBV11-2 with TRBJ2-7; D remains unclear. V lost 1 base, J lost 6 bases, and 7 bases lay in between. CDR1 is SGHAT, CDR2 FQNNGV, per germline. The CDR3 is 12 residues long. The CDR3 region has the DNA TGTGCCAGCAGCTTAGTCTCGGCCGAGCAGTACTTC. The encoded protein is CASSLVSAEQYF. Full variable domain (rest looked up from reference TRBV11-2 and TRBJ2-7): EAGVAQSPRYKIIEKRQSVAFWCNPISGHATLYWYQQILGQGPKLLIQFQNNGVVDDSQLPKDRFSAERLKGVDSTLKIQPAKLEDSAVYLCASSLVSAEQYFGPGTRLTVT.

The chain is built from TRBV7-3 and TRBJ2-1; 7 positions match TRBD1. V lost 5 bases, J lost 4 bases, and 14 bases stayed unmatched. CDR1 is SGHTA and CDR2 is FQGTGA in the germline V gene. The CDR3 has 17 residues. CDR3 sequence (DNA): TGTGCCAGCAGCCGAGGGGACAGCCTAACCCTTTACAATGAGCAGTTCTTC. Its protein is CASSRGDSLTLYNEQFF.

The chain recombines TRBV18 with TRBJ2-7, with TRBD2 as a possible D gene (6 bases). With 5 bases removed from V and 2 bases from J, the gap between germline ends came to 13 bases. From germline, CDR1 is KGHSH and CDR2 LQKENI. The CDR3 spans 14 residues. CDR3 residues: CASSSGAEAYEQYF. The CDR3 nucleotides are TGTGCCAGCTCATCGGGAGCTGAAGCCTACGAGCAGTACTTC.

The chain has TRBV24-1 and TRBJ1-2, with 7 bases identical to TRBD1. The CDR3 runs to 14 residues. J was trimmed by 4 bases and V by 5 bases; bases with no gene match: 6. Germline CDR1 and CDR2: KGHDR and SFDVKD. CDR3 region: CATSVGGAGYGYTF. DNA for the CDR3: TGTGCCACCAGTGTAGGGGGCGCGGGCTATGGCTACACCTTC.

This clone showed up just a few times. The J gene is TRBJ2-3, the V gene TRBV3-1 (or the pseudogene TRBV3-2); D possibly corresponds to TRBD1 (6 bases). This CDR3 is 16 amino acids long. The V and J ends lost 0 bases and 1 base respectively, with 11 bases between them. In germline, CDR1 is LGHDT, CDR2 YNNKEL (reference sequence). The CDR3 sequence: CASSQEMGAGTDTQYF. The CDR3 nucleotides read TGTGCCAGCAGCCAAGAAATGGGGGCGGGCACAGATACGCAGTATTTT.

The rearrangement uses TRBV3-1 (or the pseudogene TRBV3-2) and TRBJ1-2; the match to TRBD1 covers 9 bases. J was trimmed by 4 bases and V by 4 bases; bases with no gene match: 4. CDR1 and CDR2 from the germline V gene are LGHDT and YNNKEL (reference sequence). The CDR3 is 14 residues long. CDR3 sequence (DNA): TGTGCCAGCAGCCGCCCGGGACAGGGCTATGGCTACACCTTC. It is translated as CASSRPGQGYGYTF.

The rearrangement uses TRBV11-2 and TRBJ1-1; D uncertain. With 2 bases removed from V and 1 base from J, the gap between germline ends came to 5 bases. The CDR3 sequence is 13 residues long. Looked up from germline, CDR1 is SGHAT and CDR2 is FQNNGV. CDR3 residues: CASSLTRNTEAFF. CDR3 sequence (DNA): TGTGCCAGCAGCTTAACCCGGAACACTGAAGCTTTCTTT.

The J gene is TRBJ2-1, the V gene TRBV3-1 (or the pseudogene TRBV3-2); TRBD1 is a possible D gene (6 bases). Germline values: CDR1 LGHDT, CDR2 YNNKEL (reference sequence). The CDR3 is 13 residues long. V was shortened by 4 bases and J by 5 bases, with 9 bases between the two germline ends. The CDR3 sequence is CASSRSGDNEQFF. CDR3 coding DNA: TGTGCCAGCAGCCGTTCAGGGGACAATGAGCAGTTCTTC.

This sequence joins TRBV5-4 and TRBJ1-2, with a weak D call TRBD1 (6 bases). This CDR3 contains 15 residues. Trimming shortened V by 0 bases and J by 8 bases, and 17 bases separated the two germline ends. Germline lookup yields CDR1 SGHNT and CDR2 YYREEE (reference sequence). DNA for the CDR3: TGTGCCAGCAGCTTGGGGGGGCCAGGTGGGCGCGGCTACACCTTC. Its translation: CASSLGGPGGRGYTF.

The DNA of the CDR3 is TGTGCCAGCAGTCTCGGGACTTTCCGCCGAGATACGCAGTATTTT. As protein: CASSLGTFRRDTQYF. The V and J genes are TRBV28 and TRBJ2-3; D may be TRBD2 (6 bases). The CDR3 extends over 15 amino acids. Trimming cost V 5 bases and J 5 bases, with 17 bases left between them. Germline loops: CDR1 MDHEN, CDR2 SYDVKM.

The chain combines TRBV11-2 with TRBJ1-4; D may be TRBD1 (6 bases). Trimming took 2 bases from V and 7 from J, leaving 11 bases between them. Per the germline V gene, CDR1 is SGHAT and CDR2 is FQNNGV. The CDR3 is 14 residues long. CDR3 coding DNA: TGTGCCAGCAGCTTAAGGGGGGCGGGTGAAAAACTGTTTTTT. Translated, it gives CASSLRGAGEKLFF.

The CDR3 region is CASSPPRQGRQTEAFF. In nucleotides, the CDR3 is TGTGCCAGCAGTCCACCCCGACAGGGAAGGCAGACTGAAGCTTTCTTT. The V and J genes are TRBV27 and TRBJ1-1; 7 bases align to TRBD1. Germline V CDR1 and CDR2: MNHEY, SMNVEV (reference sequence). This CDR3 region has 16 residues. V lost 5 bases, J lost 5 bases, and 14 bases stayed unmatched.

This clone has a handful of counts. This rearrangement joins TRBV9 to TRBJ1-6, with a possible D match to TRBD1 (6 bases). Trimming shortened V by 3 bases and J by 4 bases, and 11 bases separated the two germline ends. The germline V gene has CDR1 SGDLS and CDR2 YYNGEE. There are 15 residues in the CDR3. For the CDR3, the DNA is TGTGCCAGCAGCGACGGACAGCTATATAATTCACCCCTCCACTTT. This gives the protein CASSDGQLYNSPLHF.

The chain carries TRBV7-2 and TRBJ2-2, with TRBD2 as a possible D gene (5 bases). Germline CDR1 and CDR2: SGHTA and FQGNSA. The CDR3 extends over 19 amino acids. V dropped 4 bases and J dropped 1 base, with 22 bases sitting between them. The CDR3 DNA sequence: TGTGCCAGCAGCTCGACCGTTAGCGCCCGGCGGCTGAACACCGGGGAGCTGTTTTTT. This sequence encodes CASSSTVSARRLNTGELFF.

The CDR3 sequence: CASSRSYEQYF. The CDR3 coding sequence is TGTGCCAGCAGTCGGTCGTACGAGCAGTACTTC. This rearrangement joins TRBV28 to TRBJ2-7; the D is unclear. CDR1 MDHEN and CDR2 SYDVKM come from the germline V gene. The V and J ends lost 5 bases and 4 bases respectively, with 6 bases between them. This CDR3 is 11 amino acids long. Drawing the rest from reference TRBV28 and TRBJ2-7, the complete variable domain is DVKVTQSSRYLVKRTGEKVFLECVQDMDHENMFWYRQDPGLGLRLIYFSYDVKMKEKGDIPEGYSVSREKKERFSLILESASTNQTSMYLCASSRSYEQYFGPGTRLTVT.

This rearrangement joins TRBV10-1 to TRBJ1-1, with a tentative D call TRBD1 (5 bases). This CDR3 has 15 residues. Germline V gene lookup returns CDR1 WNHNN and CDR2 SYGVQD (reference sequence). V was trimmed by 5 bases and J by 1 base, leaving 14 bases between them. The CDR3 DNA reads as TGCGCCAGCAGTCCCAATAGGACACCGAACACTGAAGCTTTCTTT. This sequence encodes CASSPNRTPNTEAFF.

CDR3 protein: CAISGQGARGANVLTF. CDR3 bases: TGTGCCATCAGCGGACAGGGGGCGCGTGGGGCCAACGTCCTGACTTTC. The chain joins TRBV10-3 to TRBJ2-6, with TRBD1 identical over 11 bases. Germline CDR1 reads ENHRY; CDR2 reads SYGVKD. V was pared by 6 bases and J by 3 bases, with 4 bases of the junction left unmatched. This CDR3 region has 16 residues.

The CDR3 spells CASSYRQGAGSKAFF. The DNA for the CDR3 is TGTGCCAGCAGTTACCGACAGGGGGCAGGTTCGAAAGCTTTCTTT. The chain combines TRBV28 with TRBJ1-1; TRBD1 matches at 10 bases. CDR1 MDHEN and CDR2 SYDVKM come from the germline V gene. The trim removed 4 bases at V and 9 bases at J, leaving 11 bases unmatched. The CDR3 sequence is 15 residues long.

The rearrangement joins TRBV27 to TRBJ2-7; TRBD2 matches at 11 bases. This CDR3 is 14 amino acids long. CDR1 and CDR2 (germline): MNHEY, SMNVEV (reference sequence). With 2 bases clipped from V and 6 bases from J, the junction kept 3 bases outside the gene matches. The CDR3 sequence is CASSLNLAGGEQYF. DNA of the CDR3: TGTGCCAGCAGTTTAAACCTAGCGGGAGGCGAGCAGTACTTC.